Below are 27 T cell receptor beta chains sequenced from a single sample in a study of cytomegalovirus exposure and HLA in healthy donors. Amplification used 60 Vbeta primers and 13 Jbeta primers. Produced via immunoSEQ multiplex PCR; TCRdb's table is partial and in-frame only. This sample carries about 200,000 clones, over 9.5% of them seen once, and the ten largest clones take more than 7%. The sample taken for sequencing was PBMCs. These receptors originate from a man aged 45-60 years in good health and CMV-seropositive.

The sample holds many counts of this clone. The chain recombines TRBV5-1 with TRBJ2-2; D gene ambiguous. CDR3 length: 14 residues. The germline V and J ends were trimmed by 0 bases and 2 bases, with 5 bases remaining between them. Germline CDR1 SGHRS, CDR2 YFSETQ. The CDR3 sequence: CASSLGQNTGELFF. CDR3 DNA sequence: TGCGCCAGCAGCTTGGGGCAAAACACCGGGGAGCTGTTTTTT.

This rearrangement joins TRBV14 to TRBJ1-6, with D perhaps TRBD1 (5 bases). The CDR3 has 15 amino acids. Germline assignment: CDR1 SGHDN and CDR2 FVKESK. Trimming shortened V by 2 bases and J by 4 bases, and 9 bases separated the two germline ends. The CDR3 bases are TGTGCCAGCAGCCAAACAGGATCTTATAATTCACCCCTCCACTTT. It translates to CASSQTGSYNSPLHF.

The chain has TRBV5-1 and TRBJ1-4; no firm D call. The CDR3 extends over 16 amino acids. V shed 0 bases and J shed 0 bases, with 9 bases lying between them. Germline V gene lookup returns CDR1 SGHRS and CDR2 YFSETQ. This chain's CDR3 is CASSLGGETTNEKLFF. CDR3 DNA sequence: TGCGCCAGCAGCTTGGGTGGGGAGACAACTAATGAAAAACTGTTTTTT.

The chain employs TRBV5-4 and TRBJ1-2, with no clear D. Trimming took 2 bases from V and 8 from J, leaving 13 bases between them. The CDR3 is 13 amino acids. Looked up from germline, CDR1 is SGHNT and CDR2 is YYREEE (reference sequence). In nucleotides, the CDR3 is TGTGCCAGCAGCTTCGCAGCGACGGGGGGCTACACCTTC. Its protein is CASSFAATGGYTF.

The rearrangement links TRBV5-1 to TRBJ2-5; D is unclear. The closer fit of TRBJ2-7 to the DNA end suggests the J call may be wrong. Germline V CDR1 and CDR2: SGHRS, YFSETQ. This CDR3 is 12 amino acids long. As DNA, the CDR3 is TGCGCCAGCAGTCCTAGCTCCTACGAGCAGTACTTC. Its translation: CASSPSSYEQYF.

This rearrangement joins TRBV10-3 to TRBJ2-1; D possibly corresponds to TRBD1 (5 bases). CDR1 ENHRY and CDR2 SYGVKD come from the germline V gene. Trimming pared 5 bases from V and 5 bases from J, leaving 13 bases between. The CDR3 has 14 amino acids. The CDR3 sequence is CAISRQGQNNEQFF. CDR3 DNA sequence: TGTGCCATCAGTCGGCAGGGCCAAAACAATGAGCAGTTCTTC.

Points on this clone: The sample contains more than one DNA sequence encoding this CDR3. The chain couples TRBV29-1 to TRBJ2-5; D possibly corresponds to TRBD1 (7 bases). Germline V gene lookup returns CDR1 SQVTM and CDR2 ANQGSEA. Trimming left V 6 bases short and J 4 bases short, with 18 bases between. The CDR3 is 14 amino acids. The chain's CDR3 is CSVPGDSGLETQYF. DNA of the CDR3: TGCAGCGTCCCGGGGGACAGCGGGCTAGAGACCCAGTACTTC.

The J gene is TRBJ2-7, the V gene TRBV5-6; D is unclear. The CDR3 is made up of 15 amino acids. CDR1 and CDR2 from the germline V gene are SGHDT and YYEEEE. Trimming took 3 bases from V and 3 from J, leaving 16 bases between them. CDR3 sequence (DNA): TGTGCCAGCAGCTCTGCCCGGAGTTTAAACTACGAGCAGTACGTC. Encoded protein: CASSSARSLNYEQYV.

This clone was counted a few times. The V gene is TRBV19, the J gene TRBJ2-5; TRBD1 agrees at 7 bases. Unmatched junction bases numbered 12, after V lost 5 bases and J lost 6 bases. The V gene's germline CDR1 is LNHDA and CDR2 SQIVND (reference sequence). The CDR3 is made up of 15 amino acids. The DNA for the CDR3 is TGTGCCAGTAGTTCCCCCGGGACAGACTATCAGACCCAGTACTTC. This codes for CASSSPGTDYQTQYF.

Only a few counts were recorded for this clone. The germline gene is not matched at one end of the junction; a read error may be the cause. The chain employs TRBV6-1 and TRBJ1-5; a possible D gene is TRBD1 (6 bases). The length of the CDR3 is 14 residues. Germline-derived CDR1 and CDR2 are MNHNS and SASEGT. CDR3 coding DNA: TGTGCCAGCAGTGAAACACAGGGCAAACAGCCCCAGCATTTT. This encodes CASSETQGKQPQHF.

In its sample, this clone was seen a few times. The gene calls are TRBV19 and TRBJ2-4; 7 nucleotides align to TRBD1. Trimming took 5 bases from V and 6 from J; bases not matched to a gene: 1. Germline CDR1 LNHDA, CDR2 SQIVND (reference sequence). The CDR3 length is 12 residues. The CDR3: CASSWDRNIQYF. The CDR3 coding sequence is TGTGCCAGTAGTTGGGACAGAAACATTCAGTACTTC.

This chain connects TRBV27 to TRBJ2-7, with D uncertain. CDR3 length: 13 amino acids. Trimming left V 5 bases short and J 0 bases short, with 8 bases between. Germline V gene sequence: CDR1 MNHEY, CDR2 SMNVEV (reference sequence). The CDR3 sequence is CASSRQSSYEQYF. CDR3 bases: TGTGCCAGCAGTCGACAAAGCTCCTACGAGCAGTACTTC.

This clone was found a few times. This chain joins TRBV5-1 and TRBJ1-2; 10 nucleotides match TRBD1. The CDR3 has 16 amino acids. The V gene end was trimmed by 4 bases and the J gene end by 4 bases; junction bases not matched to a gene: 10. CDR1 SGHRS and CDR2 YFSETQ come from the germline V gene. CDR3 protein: CASSPTPDRGPYGYTF. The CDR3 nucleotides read TGCGCCAGCAGCCCAACGCCCGACAGGGGGCCCTATGGCTACACCTTC. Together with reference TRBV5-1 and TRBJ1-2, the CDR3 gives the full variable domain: KAGVTQTPRYLIKTRGQQVTLSCSPISGHRSVSWYQQTPGQGLQFLFEYFSETQRNKGNFPGRFSGRQFSNSRSEMNVSTLELGDSALYLCASSPTPDRGPYGYTFGSGTRLTVV.

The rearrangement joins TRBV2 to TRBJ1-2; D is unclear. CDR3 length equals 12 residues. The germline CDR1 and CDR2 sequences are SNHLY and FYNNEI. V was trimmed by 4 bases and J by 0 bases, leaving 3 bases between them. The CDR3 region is CASSASNYGYTF. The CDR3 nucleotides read TGTGCCAGCAGTGCCTCTAACTATGGCTACACCTTC. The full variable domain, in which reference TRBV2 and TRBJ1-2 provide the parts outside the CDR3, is EPEVTQTPSHQVTQMGQEVILRCVPISNHLYFYWYRQILGQKVEFLVSFYNNEISEKSEIFDDQFSVERPDGSNFTLKIRSTKLEDSAMYFCASSASNYGYTFGSGTRLTVV.

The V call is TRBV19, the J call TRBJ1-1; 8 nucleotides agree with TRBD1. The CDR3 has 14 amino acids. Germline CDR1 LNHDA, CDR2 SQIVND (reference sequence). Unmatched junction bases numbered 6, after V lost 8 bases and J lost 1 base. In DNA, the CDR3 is TGTGCCAGTTCGACAGGGGCGAGGAACACTGAAGCTTTCTTT. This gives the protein CASSTGARNTEAFF.

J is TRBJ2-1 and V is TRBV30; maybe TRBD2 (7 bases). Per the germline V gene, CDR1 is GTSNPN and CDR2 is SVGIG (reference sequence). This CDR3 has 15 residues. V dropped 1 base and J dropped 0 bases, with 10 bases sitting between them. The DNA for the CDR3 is TGTGCCTGGAGTGGGAGGGGGGGCTCCTACAATGAGCAGTTCTTC. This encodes CAWSGRGGSYNEQFF.

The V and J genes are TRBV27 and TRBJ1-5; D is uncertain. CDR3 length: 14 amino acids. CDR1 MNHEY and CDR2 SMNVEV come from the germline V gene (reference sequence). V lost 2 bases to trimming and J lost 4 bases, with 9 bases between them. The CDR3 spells CASSLEAENQPQHF. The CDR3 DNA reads TGTGCCAGCAGTTTAGAGGCAGAAAATCAGCCCCAGCATTTT.

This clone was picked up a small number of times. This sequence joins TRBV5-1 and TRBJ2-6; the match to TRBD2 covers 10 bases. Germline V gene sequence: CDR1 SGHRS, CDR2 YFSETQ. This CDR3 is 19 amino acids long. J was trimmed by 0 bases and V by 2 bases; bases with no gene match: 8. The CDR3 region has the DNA TGCGCCAGCAGCTTTTCTAGCGGGGGCCCAATCTCTGGGGCCAACGTCCTGACTTTC. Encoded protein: CASSFSSGGPISGANVLTF.

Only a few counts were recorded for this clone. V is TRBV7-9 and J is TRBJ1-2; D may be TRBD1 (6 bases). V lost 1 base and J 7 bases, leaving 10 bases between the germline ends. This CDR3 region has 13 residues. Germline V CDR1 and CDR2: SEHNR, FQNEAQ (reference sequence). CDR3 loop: CASSLVQGVGYTF. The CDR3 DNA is TGTGCCAGCAGCTTAGTACAGGGAGTTGGCTACACCTTC.

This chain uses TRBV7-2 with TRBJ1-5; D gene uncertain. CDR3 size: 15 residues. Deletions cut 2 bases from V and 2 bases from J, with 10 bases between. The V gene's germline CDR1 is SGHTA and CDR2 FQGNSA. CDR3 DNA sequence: TGTGCCAGCAGCTTATCTGGCGGGGGCAATCAGCCCCAGCATTTT. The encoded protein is CASSLSGGGNQPQHF. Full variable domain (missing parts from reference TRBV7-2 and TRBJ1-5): GAGVSQSPSNKVTEKGKDVELRCDPISGHTALYWYRQSLGQGLEFLIYFQGNSAPDKSGLPSDRFSAERTGGSVSTLTIQRTQQEDSAVYLCASSLSGGGNQPQHFGDGTRLSIL.

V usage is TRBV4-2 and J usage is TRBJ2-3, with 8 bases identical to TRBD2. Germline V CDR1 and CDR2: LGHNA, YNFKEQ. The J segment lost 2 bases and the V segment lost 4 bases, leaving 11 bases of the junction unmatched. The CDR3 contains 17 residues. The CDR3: CASSPIQAGVLTDTQYF. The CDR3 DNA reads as TGTGCCAGCAGCCCCATCCAAGCGGGGGTTCTCACAGATACGCAGTATTTT.

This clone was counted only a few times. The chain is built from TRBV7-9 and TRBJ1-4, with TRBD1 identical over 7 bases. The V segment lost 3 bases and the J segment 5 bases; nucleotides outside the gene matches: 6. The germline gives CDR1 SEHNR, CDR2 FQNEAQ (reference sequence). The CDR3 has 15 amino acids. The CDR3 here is CASSLGTAINEKLFF. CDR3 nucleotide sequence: TGTGCCAGCAGCTTGGGGACAGCAATAAATGAAAAACTGTTTTTT.

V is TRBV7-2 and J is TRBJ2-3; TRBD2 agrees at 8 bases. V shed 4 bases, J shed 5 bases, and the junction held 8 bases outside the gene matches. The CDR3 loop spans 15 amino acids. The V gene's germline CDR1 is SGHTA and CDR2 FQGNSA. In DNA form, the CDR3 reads TGTGCCAGCAGCTCCTCGGGGGGGTCGGGAGATACGCAGTATTTT. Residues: CASSSSGGSGDTQYF.

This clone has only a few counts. CDR3 residues: CASSLARLTNTEAFF. In nucleotides, the CDR3 is TGTGCCAGCAGCTTGGCGAGGCTGACGAACACTGAAGCTTTCTTT. J is TRBJ1-1 and V is TRBV5-4; no firm D call. CDR3 size: 15 residues. V was pared by 0 bases and J by 1 base, with 10 bases between. CDR1 and CDR2 from the germline V gene are SGHNT and YYREEE (reference sequence). Drawing the rest from reference TRBV5-4 and TRBJ1-1, the complete variable domain is ETGVTQSPTHLIKTRGQQVTLRCSSQSGHNTVSWYQQALGQGPQFIFQYYREEENGRGNFPPRFSGLQFPNYSSELNVNALELDDSALYLCASSLARLTNTEAFFGQGTRLTVV.

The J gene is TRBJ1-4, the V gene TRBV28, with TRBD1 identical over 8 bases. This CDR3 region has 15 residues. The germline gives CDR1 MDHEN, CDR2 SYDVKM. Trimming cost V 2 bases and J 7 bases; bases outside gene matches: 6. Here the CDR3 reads CASSLRDRGPEKLFF. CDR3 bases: TGTGCCAGCAGTTTACGTGACAGGGGTCCTGAAAAACTGTTTTTT. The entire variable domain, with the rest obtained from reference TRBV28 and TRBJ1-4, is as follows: DVKVTQSSRYLVKRTGEKVFLECVQDMDHENMFWYRQDPGLGLRLIYFSYDVKMKEKGDIPEGYSVSREKKERFSLILESASTNQTSMYLCASSLRDRGPEKLFFGSGTQLSVL.

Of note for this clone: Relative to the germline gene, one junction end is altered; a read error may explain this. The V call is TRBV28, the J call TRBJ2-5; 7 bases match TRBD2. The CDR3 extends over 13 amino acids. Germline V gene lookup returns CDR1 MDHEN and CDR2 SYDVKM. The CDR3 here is CARSWASGENQYF. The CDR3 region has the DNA TGTGCCAGAAGTTGGGCTAGCGGAGAGAACCAGTACTTC.

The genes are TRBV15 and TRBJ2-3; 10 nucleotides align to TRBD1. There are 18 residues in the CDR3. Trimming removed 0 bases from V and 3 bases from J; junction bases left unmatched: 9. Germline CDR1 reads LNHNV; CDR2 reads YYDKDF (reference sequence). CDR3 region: CATSRDGVGQGETDTQYF. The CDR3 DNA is TGTGCCACCAGCAGAGATGGGGTAGGACAGGGGGAAACAGATACGCAGTATTTT.